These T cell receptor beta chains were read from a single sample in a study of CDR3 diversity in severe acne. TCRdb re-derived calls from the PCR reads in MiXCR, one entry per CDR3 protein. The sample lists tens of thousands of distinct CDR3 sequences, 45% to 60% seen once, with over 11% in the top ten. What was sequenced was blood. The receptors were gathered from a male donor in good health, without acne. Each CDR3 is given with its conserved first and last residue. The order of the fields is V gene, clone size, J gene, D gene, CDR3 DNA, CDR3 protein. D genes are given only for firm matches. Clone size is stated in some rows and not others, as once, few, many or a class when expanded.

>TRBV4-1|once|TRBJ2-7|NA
TGCGCCAGCAGCCAAGCCCCGGGACAAAACTACGAGCAGTACTTC
CASSQAPGQNYEQYF
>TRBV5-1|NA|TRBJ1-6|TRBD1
TGCGCCAGCAGCGTCGGACAGGGGACATTTTCACCCCTCCACTTT
CASSVGQGTFSPLHF
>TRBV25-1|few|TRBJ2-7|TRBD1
TGTGCCAGCAGGAGGGACAGGGCCGACTCCTACGAGCAGTACTTC
CASRRDRADSYEQYF
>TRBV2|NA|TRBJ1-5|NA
TGTGCCAGCAACAGGGATAGCAATCAGCCCCAGCATTTT
CASNRDSNQPQHF
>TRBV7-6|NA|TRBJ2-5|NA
TGTGCCAGCAGCTTATGGGACGGGGGAGAGGAGACCCAGTACTTC
CASSLWDGGEETQYF
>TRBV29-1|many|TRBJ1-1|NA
TGCAGCGGTGACTCGTTGGGCACTGAAGCTTTCTTT
CSGDSLGTEAFF
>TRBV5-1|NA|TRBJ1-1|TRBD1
TGCGCCAGCAGCCCGGGACAGGGAGGGACTGAAGCTTTCTTT
CASSPGQGGTEAFF
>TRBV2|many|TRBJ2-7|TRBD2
TGTGCCAGCAGCAAAGCGGGGAGCTCCTACGAGCAGTACTTC
CASSKAGSSYEQYF
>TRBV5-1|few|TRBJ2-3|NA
TGTGCCAGCAGCTCCGGGGAGGGGGCGCCTTCTGATACGCAGTATTTT
CASSSGEGAPSDTQYF
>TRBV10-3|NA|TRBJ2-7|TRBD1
TGTGCCATCAACGAGGCAGGGGGTTACGAGCAGTACTTC
CAINEAGGYEQYF
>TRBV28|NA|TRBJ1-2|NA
TGTGCCAGCAGTTCCCCCATAGGGCCCTATGGCTACACCTTC
CASSSPIGPYGYTF
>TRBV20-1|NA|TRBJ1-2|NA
TGCAGTGCTAGGCAGGGAGTCTATGGCTACACCTTC
CSARQGVYGYTF
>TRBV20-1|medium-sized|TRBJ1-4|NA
TGCAGTGCTCGGAGAGCAACTAATGAAAAACTGTTTTTT
CSARRATNEKLFF
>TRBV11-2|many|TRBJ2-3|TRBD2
TGTGCCAGCAGCTCGGGGACTAGCGGGGCCCCTAGCACAGATACGCAGTATTTT
CASSSGTSGAPSTDTQYF
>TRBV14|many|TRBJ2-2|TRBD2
TGTGCCAGCAGCCACCTACCGGGACTAGGACACACCGGGGAGCTGTTTTTT
CASSHLPGLGHTGELFF
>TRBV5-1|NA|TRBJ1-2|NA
TGCGCCAGCAACATGGGAGGATCTAACTATGGCTACACCTTC
CASNMGGSNYGYTF
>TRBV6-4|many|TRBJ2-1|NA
TGTGCCAGCAGTGACTCTAGCGGCTCCTACAATGAGCAGTTCTTC
CASSDSSGSYNEQFF
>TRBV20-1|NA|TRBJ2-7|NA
TGCAGTGCTAGAGTTGTGGGAAGCTACGAGCAGTACTTC
CSARVVGSYEQYF
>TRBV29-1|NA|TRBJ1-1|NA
TGCAGCGCACGGAAGTCCTCCTCCGACACTGAAGCTTTCTTT
CSARKSSSDTEAFF
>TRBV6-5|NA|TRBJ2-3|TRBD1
TGTGCCAGCAGTTACGGGCAGGGGGCGTCCCCTACGCAGTATTTT
CASSYGQGASPTQYF
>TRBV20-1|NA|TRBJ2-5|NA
TGCAGTGCTAGAGAAGGGACACCCTCAGAGACCCAGTACTTC
CSAREGTPSETQYF
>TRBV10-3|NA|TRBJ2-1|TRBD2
TGTGCCATCAGTGAAACACTAGCGGGGCGTCACAATGAGCAGTTCTTC
CAISETLAGRHNEQFF
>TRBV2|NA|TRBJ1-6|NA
TGTGCCAGCAGTTTCCCTAGCGGGAGCCTCCACTTT
CASSFPSGSLHF
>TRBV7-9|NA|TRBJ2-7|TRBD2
TGTGCCAGCAGCTCCACTAGCGAAAGCACCTACGAGCAGTACTTC
CASSSTSESTYEQYF
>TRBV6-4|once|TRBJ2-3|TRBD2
TGTGCCAGCACGGGACTAGCGGGACTTAGCACAGATACGCAGTATTTT
CASTGLAGLSTDTQYF
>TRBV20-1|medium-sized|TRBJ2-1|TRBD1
TGCAGTGCTAGAAGCGGAGACAGGGCCCGTTACAATGAGCAGTTCTTC
CSARSGDRARYNEQFF
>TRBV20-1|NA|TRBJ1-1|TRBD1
TGCAGTGCTTTCCGGACAGGGGGAGGAACTGAAGCTTTCTTT
CSAFRTGGGTEAFF
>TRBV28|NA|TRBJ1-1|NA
TGTGCCTGCAGTCTAGGGGGGGGTGGGAGTGAAGCTTTCTTT
CACSLGGGGSEAFF
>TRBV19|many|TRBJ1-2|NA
TGTGCCAGTTACTATACAGGGAGTGGCTACACCTTC
CASYYTGSGYTF
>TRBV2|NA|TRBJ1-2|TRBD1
TGTGCCAGCAGAGGACAGGGGCATAATGGCTACACCTTC
CASRGQGHNGYTF
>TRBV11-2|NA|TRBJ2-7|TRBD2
TGTGCCAGCAGCCAAGATAGACGGGCGGGGGGGCCCCTTTTGACCGAGCAGTACTTC
CASSQDRRAGGPLLTEQYF
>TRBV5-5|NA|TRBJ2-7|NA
TGTGCCAGCAGCCAGCGATCACAGGGCGAGCAGTACTTC
CASSQRSQGEQYF
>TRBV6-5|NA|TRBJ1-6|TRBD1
TGTGCCAGCAGTGAGGGACAGAATTATAATTCACCCCTCCACTTT
CASSEGQNYNSPLHF
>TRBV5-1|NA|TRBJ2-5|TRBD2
TGCGCCAGCAGCCCGGGACTAGCATCAGAGACCCAGTACTTC
CASSPGLASETQYF
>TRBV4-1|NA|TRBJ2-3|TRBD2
TGCGCCAGCAGCCAAGTACTAGCGGATGGCGCAGATACGCAGTATTTT
CASSQVLADGADTQYF
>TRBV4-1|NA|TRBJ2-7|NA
TGCGCCAGCAGCCAAGGGCAGCCCATGACCTACGAGCAGTACTTC
CASSQGQPMTYEQYF
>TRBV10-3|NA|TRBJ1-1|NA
TGTGCCATCAGTGATTTAGGGCCTACGGACACTGAAGCTTTCTTT
CAISDLGPTDTEAFF
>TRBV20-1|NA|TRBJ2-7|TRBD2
TGCAGTGCTAGCGCCCGACTAGCGGGAGGTACCTACGAGCAGTACTTC
CSASARLAGGTYEQYF
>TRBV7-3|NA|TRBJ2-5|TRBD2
TGTGCCAGCAGCTCGGGACTAGCTGGGGAGACCCAGTACTTC
CASSSGLAGETQYF
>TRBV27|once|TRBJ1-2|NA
TGTGCCAGCAGTCCCGGGCTCTCTGGAAACACCTTC
CASSPGLSGNTF
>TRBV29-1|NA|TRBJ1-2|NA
TGCAGCGTCCGGGAGCAGGACTATGGCTACACCTTC
CSVREQDYGYTF
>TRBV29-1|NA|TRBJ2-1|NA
TGCAGCGTCGGCGGAAACTCCTACAATGAGCAGTTCTTC
CSVGGNSYNEQFF
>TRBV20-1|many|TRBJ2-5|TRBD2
TGCAGTGCTAGGGGGACTAGTCAGCAAGAGACCCAGTACTTC
CSARGTSQQETQYF
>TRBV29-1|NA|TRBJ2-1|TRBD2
TGCAGCGTTGGTGGCGGGAGTTCCTACAATGAGCAGTTCTTC
CSVGGGSSYNEQFF
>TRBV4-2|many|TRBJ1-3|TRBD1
TGTGCCAGCAGCCAAGATGACAGGGTCGCTGGAAACACCATATATTTT
CASSQDDRVAGNTIYF
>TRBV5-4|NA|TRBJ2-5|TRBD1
TGTGCCAGCCAGGGGGTTGTGAAGGAGACCCAGTACTTC
CASQGVVKETQYF
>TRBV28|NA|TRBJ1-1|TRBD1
TGTGCCAGCGGAAAACAGGGGCCCGGTTTTAATGAGGCTTTCTTT
CASGKQGPGFNEAFF
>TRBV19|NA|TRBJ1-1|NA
TGTGCCAGTCGAGGACACCAAAAACGAGCTTTCTTT
CASRGHQKRAFF
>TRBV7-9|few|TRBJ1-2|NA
TGTGCCAGCAGCCGCACGGATCCTTATGGCTACACCTTC
CASSRTDPYGYTF
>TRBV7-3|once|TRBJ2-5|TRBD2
TGTGCCAGCAGGTTGGAGAAAGCGGGAGGTGGAGAGACCCAGTACTTC
CASRLEKAGGGETQYF
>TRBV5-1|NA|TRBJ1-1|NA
TGCGCCAGCAGCTTGGGACATTCGACGAACACTGAAGCTTTCTTT
CASSLGHSTNTEAFF